This T cell receptor (beta chain) emerged from a study of blood T cell repertoires in COVID-19. Whole-study context: Acute and convalescent COVID-19 samples came from the United States, Italy and Spain. The cDNA or gDNA used as material had been derived from T cells, B-cell-depleted T cells, or PBMCs.

Per the original data handling: Amplified reference gene primers provided the basis for estimating nucleated cell counts. Libraries were prepared by immunoSEQ multiplex PCR; TCRdb keeps only in-frame clonotypes and omits some of them. Clone size and the V and J calls come from that table; the DNA yielded D and trimming. The sample consists of 250,000 to 350,000 clones, about 91% of them appearing once. CDR3 size: 12 residues. CDR1 and CDR2 from the germline V gene are SGHRS and YFSETQ. Trimming pared 0 bases from V and 6 bases from J, leaving 7 bases between. The receptor comes from a woman aged 55-75 years with acute or convalescent COVID-19. The gene calls are TRBV5-1 and TRBJ2-7; TRBD1 is a possible D gene (6 bases). The material sequenced was peripheral blood. The CDR3 nucleotides are TGCGCCAGCAGCTTGGGACAGGCCGAGCAGTACTTC. It yields the protein CASSLGQAEQYF.